A selection of T cell receptor beta chains follows, all from one sample in a study of T cells in Graves' hyperthyroidism and ophthalmopathy. TCRdb re-derived calls from the multiplex PCR reads in MiXCR, one entry per CDR3 protein. The repertoire holds more than 300,000 distinct CDR3 sequences, with approximately 17% as singletons. Sample: blood. The receptor source for this set is a man aged 18 to 29 with Graves' ophthalmopathy. CDR3s include the opening cysteine and the closing phenylalanine or tryptophan. The D gene is left open where the match is weak. For some rows the clone size is stated as once, few or many, or as a class when expanded; others skip it.

CDR3: CASSLGSGGLQETQYF
DNA: TGTGCCAGCAGCTTGGGTAGCGGGGGGTTACAAGAGACCCAGTACTTC
size: many
V: TRBV7-9
J: TRBJ2-5
D: TRBD2

CDR3: CASSRAFNEQFF
DNA: TGTGCCAGCAGCAGGGCCTTTAATGAGCAGTTCTTC
size: few
V: TRBV12-3/TRBV12-4
J: TRBJ2-1
D: -

CDR3: CASSWEDRVRPFF
DNA: TGTGCCAGCAGTTGGGAAGACAGGGTTAGGCCGTTCTTC
size: many
V: TRBV7-8
J: TRBJ2-1
D: TRBD1

CDR3: CASSFRQGHTDTQYF
DNA: TGTGCCAGCAGTTTTCGACAGGGGCACACAGATACGCAGTATTTT
size: many
V: TRBV27
J: TRBJ2-3
D: TRBD1

CDR3: CSALPTANSGNTIYF
DNA: TGCAGTGCCCTGCCGACAGCCAACTCTGGAAACACCATATATTTT
size: many
V: TRBV20-1
J: TRBJ1-3
D: -

CDR3: CASSKQGVNTGELFF
DNA: TGTGCCAGCTCGAAGCAGGGGGTCAACACCGGGGAGCTGTTTTTT
size: -
V: TRBV18
J: TRBJ2-2
D: TRBD1

CDR3: CSAWRTGEETQYF
DNA: TGCAGTGCTTGGCGGACAGGGGAAGAGACCCAGTACTTC
size: -
V: TRBV20-1
J: TRBJ2-5
D: TRBD1

CDR3: CASSPQGGVGNTLYF
DNA: TGTGCCAGCAGCCCCCAGGGTGGGGTTGGAAACACCTTATATTTT
size: -
V: TRBV27
J: TRBJ1-3
D: -

CDR3: CASSPVNEQFF
DNA: TGTGCCAGCTCACCAGTGAATGAGCAGTTCTTC
size: many
V: TRBV18
J: TRBJ2-1
D: -

CDR3: CASSLGPGLDTGELFF
DNA: TGCGCCAGCAGCTTGGGACCGGGGCTCGACACCGGGGAGCTGTTTTTT
size: -
V: TRBV5-1
J: TRBJ2-2
D: -

CDR3: CASSLKLAGGYEQYF
DNA: TGTGCCAGCAGCTTAAAACTAGCGGGGGGCTACGAGCAGTACTTC
size: many
V: TRBV7-9
J: TRBJ2-7
D: TRBD2

CDR3: CSAVVSGNSNQPQHF
DNA: TGCAGTGCTGTGGTGTCAGGAAATAGCAATCAGCCCCAGCATTTT
size: -
V: TRBV20-1
J: TRBJ1-5
D: -

CDR3: CASNPPGQGREKLFF
DNA: TGTGCCAGCAACCCCCCGGGACAGGGTCGCGAAAAACTGTTTTTT
size: -
V: TRBV5-5
J: TRBJ1-4
D: TRBD1

CDR3: CASRQTRQGADEQYF
DNA: TGTGCCAGCAGACAAACCCGACAGGGGGCGGATGAGCAGTACTTC
size: -
V: TRBV6-1
J: TRBJ2-7
D: TRBD1

CDR3: CASSTQAGSLSGANVLTF
DNA: TGCGCCAGCAGCACCCAGGCGGGCAGCCTCTCTGGGGCCAACGTCCTGACTTTC
size: -
V: TRBV5-1
J: TRBJ2-6
D: -

CDR3: CASSRAAGDQPQHF
DNA: TGTGCCAGCTCACGTGCGGCCGGGGATCAGCCCCAGCATTTT
size: -
V: TRBV18
J: TRBJ1-5
D: -

CDR3: CATREVVEQYF
DNA: TGTGCCACTCGGGAGGTGGTCGAGCAGTACTTC
size: many
V: TRBV28
J: TRBJ2-7
D: TRBD2

CDR3: CASSQAGFGQPQHF
DNA: TGTGCCAGCAGCCAAGCAGGGTTCGGTCAGCCCCAGCATTTT
size: many
V: TRBV3-1
J: TRBJ1-5
D: -

CDR3: CASSLGSQGQETQYF
DNA: TGTGCCAGCAGCTTAGGATCACAGGGGCAAGAGACCCAGTACTTC
size: -
V: TRBV11-2
J: TRBJ2-5
D: TRBD1

CDR3: CSASLDGGEQYF
DNA: TGCAGTGCTAGTTTGGATGGAGGGGAGCAGTACTTC
size: many
V: TRBV20-1
J: TRBJ2-7
D: -

CDR3: CASSPQGANYGYTF
DNA: TGCGCCAGCAGCCCCCAGGGCGCCAACTATGGCTACACCTTC
size: many
V: TRBV5-1
J: TRBJ1-2
D: -

CDR3: CASSDLGDTQYF
DNA: TGTGCCAGTAGTGACTTAGGGGATACGCAGTATTTT
size: few
V: TRBV19
J: TRBJ2-3
D: -

CDR3: CASSSGQVNSPLHF
DNA: TGTGCCAGCAGTTCCGGACAGGTTAATTCACCCCTCCACTTT
size: many
V: TRBV12-3/TRBV12-4
J: TRBJ1-6
D: TRBD1

CDR3: CASSQGTAYNEQFF
DNA: TGTGCCAGCAGCCAAGGGACAGCCTACAATGAGCAGTTCTTC
size: -
V: TRBV3-1
J: TRBJ2-1
D: -

CDR3: CASRDGTIPNEQFF
DNA: TGTGCCAGCAGGGACGGGACTATCCCCAATGAGCAGTTCTTC
size: once
V: TRBV12-3/TRBV12-4
J: TRBJ2-1
D: TRBD2

CDR3: CASSIGQGYGYTF
DNA: TGTGCCAGCAGCATAGGACAGGGCTATGGCTACACCTTC
size: many
V: TRBV7-3
J: TRBJ1-2
D: TRBD1

CDR3: CASSYRLGVDTIYF
DNA: TGTGCCAGCAGCTATCGATTGGGTGTCGACACCATATATTTT
size: -
V: TRBV9
J: TRBJ1-3
D: -

CDR3: CASSQQGPLGQYF
DNA: TGCGCCAGCAGCCAGCAGGGCCCCCTCGGGCAGTACTTC
size: -
V: TRBV4-1
J: TRBJ2-7
D: -